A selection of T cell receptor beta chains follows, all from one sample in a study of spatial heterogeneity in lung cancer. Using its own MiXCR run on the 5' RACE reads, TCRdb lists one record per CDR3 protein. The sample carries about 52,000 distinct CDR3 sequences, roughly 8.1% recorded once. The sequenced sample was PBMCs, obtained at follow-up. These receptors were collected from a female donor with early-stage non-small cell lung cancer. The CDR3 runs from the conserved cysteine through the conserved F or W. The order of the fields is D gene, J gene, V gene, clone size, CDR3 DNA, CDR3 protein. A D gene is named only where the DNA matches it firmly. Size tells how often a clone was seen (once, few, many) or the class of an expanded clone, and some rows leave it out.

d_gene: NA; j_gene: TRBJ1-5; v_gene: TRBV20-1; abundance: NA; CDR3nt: TGCAGTGCTAGAGGAGGACGAAACAATCAGCCCCAGCATTTT; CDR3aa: CSARGGRNNQPQHF
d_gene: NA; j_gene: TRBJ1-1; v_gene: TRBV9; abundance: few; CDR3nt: TGTGCCAGCAGCGTAGTGGGGGCCAGGGAGGGCACTGAAGCTTTCTTT; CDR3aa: CASSVVGAREGTEAFF
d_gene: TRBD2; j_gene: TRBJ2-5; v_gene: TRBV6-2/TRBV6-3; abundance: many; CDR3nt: TGTGCCAGCGAGCGGGGGATCGGGGAGACCCAGTACTTC; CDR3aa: CASERGIGETQYF
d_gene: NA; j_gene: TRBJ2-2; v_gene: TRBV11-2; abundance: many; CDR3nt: TGTGCCAGCAGCTTAAGGAGGGGAGACACCGGGGAGCTGTTTTTT; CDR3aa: CASSLRRGDTGELFF
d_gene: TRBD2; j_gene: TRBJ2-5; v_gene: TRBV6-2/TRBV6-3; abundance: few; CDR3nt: TGTGCCAGCAGGGGGACTAGGGATGCGACCCAGTACTTC; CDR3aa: CASRGTRDATQYF
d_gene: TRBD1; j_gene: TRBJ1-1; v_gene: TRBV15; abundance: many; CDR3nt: TGTGCCACCAGCGACCGGGACAGACCCTTTTTATTAGCTTTCTTT; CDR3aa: CATSDRDRPFLLAFF
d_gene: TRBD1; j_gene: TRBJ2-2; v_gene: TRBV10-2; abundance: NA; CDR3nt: TGCGCCAGCACCCCGGACGGGACAGGGAACACCGGGGAGCTGTTTTTT; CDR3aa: CASTPDGTGNTGELFF
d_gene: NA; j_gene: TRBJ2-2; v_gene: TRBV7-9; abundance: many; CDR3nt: TGTGCCAGCAGCTTCCACGGGGAGCTGTTTTTT; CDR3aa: CASSFHGELFF
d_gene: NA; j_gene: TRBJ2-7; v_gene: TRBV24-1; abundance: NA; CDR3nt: TGTGCCACCAGTGACCACGGACAGTCGAACTCCTACGAGCAGTACTTC; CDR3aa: CATSDHGQSNSYEQYF
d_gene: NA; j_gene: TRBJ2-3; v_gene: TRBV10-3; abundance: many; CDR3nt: TGTGCCATCAGTCCTAGCACAGATACGCAGTATTTT; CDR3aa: CAISPSTDTQYF
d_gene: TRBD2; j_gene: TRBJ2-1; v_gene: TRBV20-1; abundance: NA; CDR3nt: TGCAGTGCTAGAGCCGCGGGAGGGCCATCCTACAATGAGCAGTTCTTC; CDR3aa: CSARAAGGPSYNEQFF
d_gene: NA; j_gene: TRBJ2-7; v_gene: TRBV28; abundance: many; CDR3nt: TGTGCCAGCAGTTCCCCCGGGACCCGGGCGGGGGAGCAGTACTTC; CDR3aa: CASSSPGTRAGEQYF
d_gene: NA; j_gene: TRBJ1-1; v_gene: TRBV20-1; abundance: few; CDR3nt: TGCAGTGCTAAGGGGGGAAACACTGAAGCTTTCTTT; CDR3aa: CSAKGGNTEAFF
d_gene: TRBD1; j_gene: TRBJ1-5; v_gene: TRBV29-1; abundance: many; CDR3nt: TGCAGCGTTGGGACAGGGGGCAATCAGCCCCAGCATTTT; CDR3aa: CSVGTGGNQPQHF
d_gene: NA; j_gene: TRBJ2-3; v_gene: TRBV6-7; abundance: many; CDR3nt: TGTGCCAGCAGTTACAGGAGGGGACTCACAGATACGCAGTATTTT; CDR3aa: CASSYRRGLTDTQYF
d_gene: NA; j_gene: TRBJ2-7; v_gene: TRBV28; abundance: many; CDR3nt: TGTGCCAGCAGTTTGGATACCTACGAGCAGTACTTC; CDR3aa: CASSLDTYEQYF